This T cell receptor (beta chain) was documented in a study of blood T cell repertoires in COVID-19. About the research overall: Samples representing acute and convalescent COVID-19 were sourced from the United States, Italy and Spain. Nucleic acid was either cDNA or gDNA, and it came from T cells, B-cell-depleted T cells, or PBMCs.

Original methodology: Reference gene primer amplification in the assay estimated nucleated cell counts. Data came from immunoSEQ multiplex PCR; TCRdb stores just in-frame clones and leaves some out. V and J calls and clone size come straight from that table; D and trimming were deduced from the DNA. The repertoire holds around 200,000 clones, with 80% to 90% as singletons. Germline CDR1 reads KGHSH; CDR2 reads LQKENI. The V and J ends lost 5 bases and 2 bases respectively, with 12 bases between them. The CDR3 covers 14 residues. The TCR comes from a woman aged 80 or over with acute or convalescent COVID-19. V is TRBV18 and J is TRBJ1-1, with D unresolved. Sequencing was performed on peripheral blood. This CDR3 reads CASSGYSINTEAFF. The CDR3 DNA is TGTGCCAGCTCAGGTTACAGCATTAACACTGAAGCTTTCTTT.